Sequencing of this TCR beta chain was carried out in a study of shared clonotypes between healthy human individuals. Produced via immunoSEQ multiplex PCR; TCRdb's table is partial and in-frame only. The sample records 190,000 or so clones, about 66% being singletons. Per the germline V gene, CDR1 is LGHNA and CDR2 is YNFKEQ. V lost 4 bases and J lost 6, with 13 bases in between. This CDR3 has 13 amino acids. This receptor was taken from a man aged 25 to 45 in good health. The sequencing input was memory CD4+ T cells sorted from blood. Subset given: CD45RA-negative fraction. The J gene is TRBJ2-7, the V gene TRBV4-2; tentative D call: TRBD1 (6 bases). Here the CDR3 DNA reads TGTGCCAGCAGCCCAGACAGGTTCGGCGAGCAGTACTTC. Its translation is CASSPDRFGEQYF.